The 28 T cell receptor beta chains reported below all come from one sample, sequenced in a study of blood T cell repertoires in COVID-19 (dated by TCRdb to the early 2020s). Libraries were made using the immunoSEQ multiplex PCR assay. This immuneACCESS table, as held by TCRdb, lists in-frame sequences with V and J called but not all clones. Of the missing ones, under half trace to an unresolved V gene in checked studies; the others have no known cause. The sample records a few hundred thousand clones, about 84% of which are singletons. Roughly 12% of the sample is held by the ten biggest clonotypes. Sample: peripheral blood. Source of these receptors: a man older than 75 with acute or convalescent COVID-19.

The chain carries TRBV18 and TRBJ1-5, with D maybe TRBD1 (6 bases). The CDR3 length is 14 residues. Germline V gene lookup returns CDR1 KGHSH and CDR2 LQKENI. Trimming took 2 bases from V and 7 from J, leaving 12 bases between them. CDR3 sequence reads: CASSPSDQGQPQHF. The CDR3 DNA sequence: TGTGCCAGCTCACCATCGGACCAGGGGCAGCCCCAGCATTTT.

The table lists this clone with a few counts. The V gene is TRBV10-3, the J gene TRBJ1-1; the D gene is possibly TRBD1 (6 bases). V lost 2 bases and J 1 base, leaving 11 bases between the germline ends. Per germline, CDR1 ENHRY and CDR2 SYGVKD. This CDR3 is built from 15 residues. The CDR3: CAISETGQRNTEAFF. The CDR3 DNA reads TGTGCCATCAGTGAGACTGGACAGCGGAACACTGAAGCTTTCTTT.

Here the CDR3 reads CASSFWTGNVGETQYF. The CDR3 region has the DNA TGTGCCAGCAGTTTCTGGACAGGGAATGTTGGAGAGACCCAGTACTTC. This chain uses TRBV27 with TRBJ2-5; 8 bases fit TRBD1. Trimming at V came to 3 bases and at J to 4 bases, leaving 10 bases not matched to a gene. Germline V gene data show CDR1 as MNHEY and CDR2 as SMNVEV (reference sequence). The CDR3 extends over 16 amino acids.

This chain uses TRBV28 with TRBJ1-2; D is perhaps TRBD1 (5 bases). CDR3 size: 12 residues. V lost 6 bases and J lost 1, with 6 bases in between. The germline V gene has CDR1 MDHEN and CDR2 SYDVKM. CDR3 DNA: TGTGCCAGCAGAGGGGTTAACTATGGCTACACCTTC. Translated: CASRGVNYGYTF.

CDR3: CASSGTSGGDTQYF. The CDR3 DNA sequence: TGTGCCAGCAGCGGGACTAGCGGGGGAGATACGCAGTATTTT. J is TRBJ2-3 and V is TRBV28; 14 bases match TRBD2. This CDR3 spans 14 amino acids. Germline CDR1 reads MDHEN; CDR2 reads SYDVKM. The trim removed 6 bases at V and 5 bases at J, leaving 1 base unmatched.

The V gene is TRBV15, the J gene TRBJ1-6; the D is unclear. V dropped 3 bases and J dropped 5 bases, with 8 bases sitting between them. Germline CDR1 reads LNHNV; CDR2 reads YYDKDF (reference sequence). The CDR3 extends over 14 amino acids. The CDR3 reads CATSSGADNSPLHF. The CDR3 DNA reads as TGTGCCACCAGCAGTGGAGCAGATAATTCACCCCTCCACTTT.

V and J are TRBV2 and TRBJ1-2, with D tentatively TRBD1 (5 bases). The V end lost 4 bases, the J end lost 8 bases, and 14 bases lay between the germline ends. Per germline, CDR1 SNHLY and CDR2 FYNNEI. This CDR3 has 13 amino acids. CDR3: CASSVLEGRGYTF. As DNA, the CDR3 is TGTGCCAGCAGTGTCCTGGAGGGACGGGGCTACACCTTC.

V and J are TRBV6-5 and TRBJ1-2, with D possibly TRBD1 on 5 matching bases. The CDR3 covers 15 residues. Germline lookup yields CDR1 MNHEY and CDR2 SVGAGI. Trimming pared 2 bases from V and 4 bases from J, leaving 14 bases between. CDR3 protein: CASSYRGRRGYGYTF. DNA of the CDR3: TGTGCCAGCAGTTACCGGGGTCGGAGGGGCTATGGCTACACCTTC.

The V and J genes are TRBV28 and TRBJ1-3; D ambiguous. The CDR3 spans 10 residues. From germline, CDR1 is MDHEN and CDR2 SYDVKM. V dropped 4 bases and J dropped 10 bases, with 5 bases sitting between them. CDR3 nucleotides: TGTGCCAGCAGTTCAGCGACCATATATTTT. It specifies CASSSATIYF.

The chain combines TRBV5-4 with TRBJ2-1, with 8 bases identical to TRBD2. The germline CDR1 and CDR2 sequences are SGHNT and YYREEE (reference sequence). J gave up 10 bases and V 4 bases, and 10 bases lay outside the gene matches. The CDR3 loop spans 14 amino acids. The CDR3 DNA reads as TGTGCCAGCAGCCTTAGGACTAGCTCGACCGAGCAGTTCTTC. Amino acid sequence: CASSLRTSSTEQFF. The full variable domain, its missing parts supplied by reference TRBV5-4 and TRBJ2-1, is ETGVTQSPTHLIKTRGQQVTLRCSSQSGHNTVSWYQQALGQGPQFIFQYYREEENGRGNFPPRFSGLQFPNYSSELNVNALELDDSALYLCASSLRTSSTEQFFGPGTRLTVL.

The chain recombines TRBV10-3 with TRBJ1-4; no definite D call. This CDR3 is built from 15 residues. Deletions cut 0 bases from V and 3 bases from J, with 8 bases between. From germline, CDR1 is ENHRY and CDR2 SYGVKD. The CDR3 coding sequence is TGTGCCATCAGTGAGTCGGTGGCACCTAATGAAAAACTGTTTTTT. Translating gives CAISESVAPNEKLFF.

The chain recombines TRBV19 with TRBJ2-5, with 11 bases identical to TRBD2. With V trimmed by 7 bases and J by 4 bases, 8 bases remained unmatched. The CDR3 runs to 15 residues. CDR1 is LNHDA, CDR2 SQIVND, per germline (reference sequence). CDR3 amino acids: CASTVAGGPGETQYF. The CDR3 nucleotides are TGTGCCAGTACCGTAGCGGGAGGGCCTGGAGAGACCCAGTACTTC.

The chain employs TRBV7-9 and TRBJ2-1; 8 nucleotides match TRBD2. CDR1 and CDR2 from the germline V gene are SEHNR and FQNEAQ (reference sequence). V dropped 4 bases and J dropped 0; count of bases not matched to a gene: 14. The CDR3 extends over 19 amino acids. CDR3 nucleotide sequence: TGTGCCAGCAGCTCCGTAGGCGGGGGGCCAGCGAGCTCCTACAATGAGCAGTTCTTC. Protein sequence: CASSSVGGGPASSYNEQFF.

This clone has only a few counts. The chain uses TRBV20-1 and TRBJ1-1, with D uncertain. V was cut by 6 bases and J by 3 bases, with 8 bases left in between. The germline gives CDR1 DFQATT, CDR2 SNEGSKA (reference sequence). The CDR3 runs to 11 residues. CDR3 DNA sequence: TGCAGTGCGCGACGGGACACTGAAGCTTTCTTT. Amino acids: CSARRDTEAFF.

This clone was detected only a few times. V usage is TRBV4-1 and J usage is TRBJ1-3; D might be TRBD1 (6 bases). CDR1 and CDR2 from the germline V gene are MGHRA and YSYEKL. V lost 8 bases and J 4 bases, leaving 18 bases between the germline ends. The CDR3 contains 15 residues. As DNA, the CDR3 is TGCGCCAGCCGTTCAGTCGGGACATCGGGAAACACCATATATTTT. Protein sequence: CASRSVGTSGNTIYF.

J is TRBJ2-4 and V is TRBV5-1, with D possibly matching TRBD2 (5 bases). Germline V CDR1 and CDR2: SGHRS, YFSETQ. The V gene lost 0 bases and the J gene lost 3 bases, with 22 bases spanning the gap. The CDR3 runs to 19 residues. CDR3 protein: CASSLEGEPPGFGKNIQYF. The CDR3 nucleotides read TGCGCCAGCAGCTTGGAGGGTGAGCCCCCGGGGTTTGGCAAAAACATTCAGTACTTC.

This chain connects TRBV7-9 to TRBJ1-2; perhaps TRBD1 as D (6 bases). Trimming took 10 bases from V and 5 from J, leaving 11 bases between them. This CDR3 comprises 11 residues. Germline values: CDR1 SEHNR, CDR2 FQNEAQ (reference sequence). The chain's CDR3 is CATSGTYGYTF. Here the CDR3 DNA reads TGTGCCACTTCAGGGACATATGGCTACACCTTC.

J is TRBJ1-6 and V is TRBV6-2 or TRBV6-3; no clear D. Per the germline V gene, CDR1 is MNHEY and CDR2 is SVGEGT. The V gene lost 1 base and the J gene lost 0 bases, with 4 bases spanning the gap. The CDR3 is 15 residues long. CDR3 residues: CASSYFSSYNSPLHF. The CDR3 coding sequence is TGTGCCAGCAGTTACTTCAGCTCCTATAATTCACCCCTCCACTTT.

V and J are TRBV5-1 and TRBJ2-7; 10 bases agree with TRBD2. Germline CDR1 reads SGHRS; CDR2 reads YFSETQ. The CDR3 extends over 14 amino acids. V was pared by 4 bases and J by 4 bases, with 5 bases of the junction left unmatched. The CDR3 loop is CASSPSGGVYEQYF. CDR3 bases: TGCGCCAGCAGCCCTAGCGGGGGAGTATACGAGCAGTACTTC.

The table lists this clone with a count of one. The CDR3 sequence: CASSQSGHPLLNEQFF. The DNA for the CDR3 is TGCGCCAGCAGTCAATCCGGACACCCCTTGCTCAATGAGCAGTTCTTC. The chain combines TRBV23-1 with TRBJ2-1; possible D gene TRBD1, 5 bases. TRBV23-1 is classed as an ORF, of uncertain function. The V end was cut by 0 bases, the J end by 6 bases, with 15 bases between. The CDR3 runs to 16 residues.

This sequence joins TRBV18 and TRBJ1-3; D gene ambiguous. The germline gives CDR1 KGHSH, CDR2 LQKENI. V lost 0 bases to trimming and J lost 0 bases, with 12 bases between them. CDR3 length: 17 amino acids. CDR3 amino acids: CASSPPERILSGNTIYF. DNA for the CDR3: TGTGCCAGCTCACCACCCGAGAGGATCCTCTCTGGAAACACCATATATTTT.

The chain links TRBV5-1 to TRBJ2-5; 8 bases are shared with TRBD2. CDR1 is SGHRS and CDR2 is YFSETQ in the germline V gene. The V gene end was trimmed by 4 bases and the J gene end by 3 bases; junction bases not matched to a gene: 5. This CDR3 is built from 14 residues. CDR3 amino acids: CASSPGGAEETQYF. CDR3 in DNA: TGCGCCAGCAGCCCCGGGGGGGCGGAAGAGACCCAGTACTTC.

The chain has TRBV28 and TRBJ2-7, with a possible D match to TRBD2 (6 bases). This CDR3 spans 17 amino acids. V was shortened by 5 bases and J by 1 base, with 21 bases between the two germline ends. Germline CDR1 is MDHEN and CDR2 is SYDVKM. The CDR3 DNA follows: TGTGCCAGCAGTACCGGGACTTTGATATTCGATTCCTACGAGCAGTACTTC. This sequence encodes CASSTGTLIFDSYEQYF.

The CDR3 nucleotides are TGTGCCAGCAGCCAATCTGAGAGCTCCTACAATGAGCAGTTCTTC. It codes for CASSQSESSYNEQFF. The V call is TRBV4-2, the J call TRBJ2-1; unclear D gene. Trimming took 2 bases from V and 0 from J, leaving 8 bases between them. The CDR3 totals 15 residues. Per the germline V gene, CDR1 is LGHNA and CDR2 is YNFKEQ.

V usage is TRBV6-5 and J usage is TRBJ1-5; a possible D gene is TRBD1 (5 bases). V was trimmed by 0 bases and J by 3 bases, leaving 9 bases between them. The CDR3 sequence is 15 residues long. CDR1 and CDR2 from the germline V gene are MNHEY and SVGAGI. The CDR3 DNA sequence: TGTGCCAGCAGTTACTCGGGGCCAGACAATCAGCCCCAGCATTTT. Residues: CASSYSGPDNQPQHF.

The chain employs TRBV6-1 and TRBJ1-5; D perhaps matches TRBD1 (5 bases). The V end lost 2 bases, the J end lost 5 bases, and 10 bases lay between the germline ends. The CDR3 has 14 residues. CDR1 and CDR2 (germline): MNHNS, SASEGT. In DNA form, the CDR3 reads TGTGCCAGCAGTGAACTGGGGCACGATCAGCCCCAGCATTTT. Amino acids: CASSELGHDQPQHF.

The CDR3 DNA sequence: TGTGCCAGCAGTGAGAGACACAGGGGAGCCCAAGAGACCCAGTACTTC. The encoded protein is CASSERHRGAQETQYF. The genes are TRBV6-1 and TRBJ2-5, with 7 bases fitting TRBD1. The CDR3 has 16 residues. The V gene end was trimmed by 3 bases and the J gene end by 1 base; junction bases not matched to a gene: 8. Germline-derived CDR1 and CDR2 are MNHNS and SASEGT.

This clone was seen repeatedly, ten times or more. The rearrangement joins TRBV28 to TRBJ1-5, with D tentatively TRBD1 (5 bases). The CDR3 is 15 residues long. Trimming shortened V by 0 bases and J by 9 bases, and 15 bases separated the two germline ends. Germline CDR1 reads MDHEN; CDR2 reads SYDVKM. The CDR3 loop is CASSLWQGGLLPQHF. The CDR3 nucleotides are TGTGCCAGCAGTTTATGGCAGGGAGGGTTGTTGCCCCAGCATTTT.